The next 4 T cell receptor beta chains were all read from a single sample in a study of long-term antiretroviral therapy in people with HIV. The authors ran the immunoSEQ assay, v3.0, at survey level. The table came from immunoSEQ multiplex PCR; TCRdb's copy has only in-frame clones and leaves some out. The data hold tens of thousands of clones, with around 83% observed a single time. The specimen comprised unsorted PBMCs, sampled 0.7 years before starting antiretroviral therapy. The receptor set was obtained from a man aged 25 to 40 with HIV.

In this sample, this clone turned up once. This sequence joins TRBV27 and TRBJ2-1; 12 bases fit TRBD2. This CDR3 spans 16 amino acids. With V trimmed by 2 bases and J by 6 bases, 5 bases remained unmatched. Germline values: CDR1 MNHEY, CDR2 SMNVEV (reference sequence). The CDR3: CASSLVTSGRVNEQFF. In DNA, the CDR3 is TGTGCCAGCAGTTTAGTGACTAGCGGGAGAGTCAATGAGCAGTTCTTC.

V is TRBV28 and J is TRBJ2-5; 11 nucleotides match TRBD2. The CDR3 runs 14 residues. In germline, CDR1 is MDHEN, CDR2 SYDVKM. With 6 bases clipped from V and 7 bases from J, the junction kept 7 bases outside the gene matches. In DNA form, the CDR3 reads TGTGCCAGCAGGGTTAGCGGGGGGGCAGGGACCCAGTACTTC. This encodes CASRVSGGAGTQYF.

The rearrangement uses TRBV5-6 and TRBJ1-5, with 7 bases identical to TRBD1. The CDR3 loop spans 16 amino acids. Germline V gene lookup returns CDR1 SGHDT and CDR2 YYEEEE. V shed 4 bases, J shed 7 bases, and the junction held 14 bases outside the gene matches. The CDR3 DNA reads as TGTGCCAGCAGCGCTTTAAACGACAGGGTAAACCAGCCCCAGCATTTT. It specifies CASSALNDRVNQPQHF.

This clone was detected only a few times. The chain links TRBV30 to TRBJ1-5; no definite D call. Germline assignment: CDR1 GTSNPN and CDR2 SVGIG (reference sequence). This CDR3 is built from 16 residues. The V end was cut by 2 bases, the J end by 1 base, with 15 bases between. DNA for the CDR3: TGTGCCTGGAGTCCTGCGGTGGTAGGGAGCAATCAGCCCCAGCATTTT. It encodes CAWSPAVVGSNQPQHF.